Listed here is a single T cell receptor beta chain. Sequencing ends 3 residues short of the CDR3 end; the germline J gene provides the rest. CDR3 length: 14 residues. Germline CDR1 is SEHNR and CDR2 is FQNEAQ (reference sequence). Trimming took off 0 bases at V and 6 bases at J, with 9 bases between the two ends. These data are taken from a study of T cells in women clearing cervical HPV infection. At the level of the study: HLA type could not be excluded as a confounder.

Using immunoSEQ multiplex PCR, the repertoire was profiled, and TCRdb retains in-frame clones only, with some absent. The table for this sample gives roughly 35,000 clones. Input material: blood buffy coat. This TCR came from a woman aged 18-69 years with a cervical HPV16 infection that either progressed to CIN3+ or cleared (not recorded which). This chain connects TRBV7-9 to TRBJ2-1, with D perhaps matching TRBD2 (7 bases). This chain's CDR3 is CASSLAGGLNEQFF. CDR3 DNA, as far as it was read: TGTGCCAGCAGCTTAGCGGGGGGGCTCAATGAG.